Listed below are T cell receptor beta chains from one sample, sequenced in a study of post-analysis software for immune sequencing data. TCRdb reanalysed the PCR reads using MiXCR and keeps one entry per CDR3 protein. The sample holds about 820,000 distinct CDR3 sequences; roughly half are singletons and the top ten take approximately 4.5%. Material: blood. These receptors were obtained from a girl between 10 and 17 years old with multiple sclerosis. The conserved cysteine and the conserved F or W are not part of the CDR3 here. The order of the fields is V gene, CDR3 protein.

V gene: TRBV3-1; CDR3 protein: ASSQTGTGLDEQH
V gene: TRBV20-1; CDR3 protein: SARNPRTGANYGYT
V gene: TRBV20-1; CDR3 protein: SARASGPPY
V gene: TRBV6-1; CDR3 protein: ASTRGLAGGAYNEQF
V gene: TRBV6-5; CDR3 protein: ASRRTDNSYEQY
V gene: TRBV7-9; CDR3 protein: ASSLDTGNGY
V gene: TRBV10-3; CDR3 protein: AIGTGGYNEQF
V gene: TRBV7-8; CDR3 protein: ASSPGWPGSSYNEQF
V gene: TRBV5-1; CDR3 protein: ASSPLTGVMNTGELF
V gene: TRBV7-9; CDR3 protein: ASSSLAGLLIDTQY
V gene: TRBV5-1; CDR3 protein: TSSLGLEQQF
V gene: TRBV29-1; CDR3 protein: SAQSVQTDTQY
V gene: TRBV20-1; CDR3 protein: SASLPLAGIHDEQF
V gene: TRBV12-3/TRBV12-4; CDR3 protein: ASKRTDLNTGELF
V gene: TRBV2; CDR3 protein: ASSAQGLKETQY
V gene: TRBV27; CDR3 protein: ATATLGGNTEAF
V gene: TRBV4-1; CDR3 protein: ASSQDPGQIMSSYNEQY
V gene: TRBV6-5; CDR3 protein: ASRQGGRADTQY
V gene: TRBV12-3/TRBV12-4; CDR3 protein: ASSLGQKDSPLH
V gene: TRBV12-3/TRBV12-4; CDR3 protein: ASRGQGPDTQY
V gene: TRBV12-3/TRBV12-4; CDR3 protein: ASSLVPSGANVLT
V gene: TRBV7-2; CDR3 protein: ASRLTGEETQY
V gene: TRBV10-2; CDR3 protein: ASSESTSGRSEQY
V gene: TRBV20-1; CDR3 protein: SASPRVPPYEQY
V gene: TRBV7-2; CDR3 protein: ASSLIASTYNEQF
V gene: TRBV30; CDR3 protein: AWSVWRQVNTEAF
V gene: TRBV7-9; CDR3 protein: ASSLVQVNTEAF
V gene: TRBV11-2; CDR3 protein: ASSLVKGQGDSYEQY
V gene: TRBV9; CDR3 protein: ASSAAFTPSYEQY
V gene: TRBV29-1; CDR3 protein: SVERDSYEQY
V gene: TRBV7-9; CDR3 protein: ASSPAVRAANEKLF
V gene: TRBV9; CDR3 protein: ASRTDESYNEQF
V gene: TRBV4-2; CDR3 protein: ASGARQGAAHGYT
V gene: TRBV7-3; CDR3 protein: ASSLTSGPGAAEQF
V gene: TRBV6-1; CDR3 protein: ASSEGTGGAEQY
V gene: TRBV7-7; CDR3 protein: ASSRGLAGDYEQF
V gene: TRBV7-2; CDR3 protein: ASSREASGYNEQF
V gene: TRBV5-1; CDR3 protein: TSRSGTEETQY
V gene: TRBV27; CDR3 protein: ASSPPGQGRNIQY
V gene: TRBV6-6; CDR3 protein: ASSRPGQGANIQY